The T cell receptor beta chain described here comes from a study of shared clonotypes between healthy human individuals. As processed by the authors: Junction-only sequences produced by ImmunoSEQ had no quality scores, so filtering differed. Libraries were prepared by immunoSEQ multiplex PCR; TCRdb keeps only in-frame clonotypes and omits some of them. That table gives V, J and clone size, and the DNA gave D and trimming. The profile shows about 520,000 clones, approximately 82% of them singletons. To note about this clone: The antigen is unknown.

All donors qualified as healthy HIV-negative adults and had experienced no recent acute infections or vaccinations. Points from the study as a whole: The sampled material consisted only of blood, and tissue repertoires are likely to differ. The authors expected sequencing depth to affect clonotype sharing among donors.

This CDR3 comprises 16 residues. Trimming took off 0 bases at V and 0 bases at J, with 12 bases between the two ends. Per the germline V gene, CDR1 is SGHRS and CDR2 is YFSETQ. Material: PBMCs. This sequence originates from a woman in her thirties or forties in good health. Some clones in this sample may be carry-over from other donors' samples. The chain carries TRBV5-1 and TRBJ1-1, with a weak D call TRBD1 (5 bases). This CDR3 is CASSLAGLGLNTEAFF. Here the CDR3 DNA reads TGCGCCAGCAGCTTGGCAGGGTTGGGGTTGAACACTGAAGCTTTCTTT.